This TCR beta chain was sequenced during a study of blood T cell repertoires in COVID-19. For the study at large: Acute and convalescent COVID-19 samples came from the United States, Italy and Spain. PBMCs, B-cell-depleted T cells, or T cells were the source of the cDNA or gDNA that made up the material.

Clones were read by immunoSEQ multiplex PCR, and TCRdb kept only the in-frame ones, dropping some. This table holds 200,000 to 250,000 clones, around 86% found once. CDR3 length equals 13 residues. Germline-derived CDR1 and CDR2 are KGHSH and LQKENI. The trim removed 1 base at V and 11 bases at J, leaving 8 bases unmatched. The V call is TRBV18, the J call TRBJ2-7, with 7 bases lining up with TRBD1. The clonotype originates from a woman in her forties with acute COVID-19. The source material was PBMCs or T cells enriched from blood (not recorded which). Here the CDR3 reads CASSPRDSPGEYF. DNA of the CDR3: TGTGCCAGCTCACCACGGGACAGCCCAGGGGAGTACTTC.